This T cell receptor (beta chain) emerged from a study of T cell changes during pregnancy in multiple sclerosis. The germline CDR1 and CDR2 sequences are KGHSH and LQKENI. Trimming shortened V by 4 bases and J by 2 bases, and 2 bases separated the two germline ends. The CDR3 is made up of 11 amino acids. Produced via immunoSEQ multiplex PCR; TCRdb's table is partial and in-frame only. The profile shows some 120,000 clones, approximately 90% of them singletons. The count of this clone is one. This chain joins TRBV18 and TRBJ1-1; no clear D. Specimen: peripheral blood, collected in the third trimester of pregnancy. The clonotype was recovered from a female donor with multiple sclerosis, enrolled in a pregnancy study. The CDR3: CASSLNTEAFF. The DNA of the CDR3 is TGTGCCAGCTCACTAAACACTGAAGCTTTCTTT.